This T cell receptor beta chain was sequenced in a study of T cells after yellow fever vaccination (dated by TCRdb to the late 2010s). Notes on the research overall: Libraries from fractions with low cell numbers were prepared with the SMART-Seq v4 Ultra Low Input RNA kit. Blood was collected at multiple timepoints before and after primary and secondary immunization, and bulk PBMC replicates and cell subsets were isolated. Two healthy male donors, one aged 18 to 30 and one aged 30 to 40 years, made up the cohort. To follow T-cell clones before and after both primary and booster YFV17D yellow fever vaccination, bulk TCR alpha and beta repertoires underwent longitudinal sequencing. The paper as a whole reports these results and caveats: After the booster, most clones that had expanded after primary vaccination were detected again (about 95% of CD4 and around nine tenths of CD8), suggesting broad maintenance of memory. The study included only a couple of donors, which limits how far the findings can be generalized. FACS-sorted repertoires could contain abundant contaminating clonotypes from the bulk population, so computational filtering was required. Compared with the primary T-cell response, the secondary T-cell response was weaker but faster, peaking on day 5 rather than day 15. A small fraction of clonotypes appeared in both the CD4 and CD8 compartments, likely as a result of convergent recombination.

The label giving this sample's treatment or condition can be read as: live attenuated yellow fever vaccine strain. A standard Ficoll-Paque protocol was used to isolate PBMCs from peripheral blood. Dynabeads CD4 and CD8 positive selection kits were used to isolate CD4 and CD8 T-cell fractions. RNA was extracted with TriZol from bulk PBMCs, CD4 and CD8 fractions, and dextramer-positive and dextramer-negative fractions. At least ten counts were recorded for this clonotype. The antigen it binds to is not known. No much larger clone exists at a distance of one base, and base qualities are not known. Sequencing relied on an Illumina NovaSeq 6000. Synthesis of TCR cDNA relied on 5'RACE template switching, a step that introduced a universal primer site along with unique molecular identifiers. Priming for cDNA synthesis came from both the TCR alpha and TCR beta constant segments. Two PCR steps were used to amplify libraries, with sample barcodes and sequencing adapters being added in the second step. Sequencing of the libraries was done on either Illumina HiSeq 2500 (2x100 bp) or NovaSeq (2x150 bp). The study's processing was this. Demultiplexing of reads and collapsing into UMI consensus sequences were performed with MIGEC, and V(D)J alignment was carried out with MiXCR. Vaccine-responding clonotypes were defined with edgeR using replicate PBMC samples, requiring FDR below 0.01 and a log2 fold change above 5 up to day 15. Bulk clonotypes were assigned CD4 or CD8 identity according to which sequenced CD4 or CD8 repertoire held them at higher abundance. TCRdb ran its own pipeline on the public reads, namely fastp trimming at Q25 and MiXCR clone calling, and kept in-frame beta chains. CDR3 protein sequences are deduplicated, and each keeps its most common genes and DNA. The authors' filters were not applied to this entry. The sample yields just over 250,000 distinct CDR3 sequences; about 5.2% were counted once. 2.5% to 4% of the sample goes to the ten largest clones.

Taken from the germline V gene, the CDR1 and CDR2 loops are MNHEY and SVGEGT. The CDR3 measures 13 amino acids from cysteine to phenylalanine. The sequence is cut down to CDR3 DNA, 39 bases in frame from base 1. The junction shows trimming of 8 bases on V and 1 base on J, plus 11 bases between the germline ends. Recombination linked TRBV6-2 or TRBV6-3 to TRBJ2-5; the D gene is not confidently resolved. This TCR derives from a man aged 18 to 30 who received the YFV17D yellow fever vaccine. Material: CD4+ T cells sorted from PBMCs, obtained on the day of the yellow fever booster vaccination. This receptor has the CDR3 CASRAHSQETQYF. The nucleotides read TGTGCCAGCCGAGCACACAGCCAAGAGACCCAGTACTTC.